This T cell receptor (beta chain) was found in a study of OX40 agonist ivuxolimab in advanced cancers. Study-wide context: In this trial design, patients received ivuxolimab intravenously at 0.01 to 10 mg/kg every 2 weeks. General study points: Those patients achieving a partial response at 0.1-3.0 mg/kg showed among the lowest clonal expansion.

Regarding this clone: Its specificity is not known.

The CDR3 contains 15 residues. V shed 3 bases and J shed 4 bases, with 13 bases lying between them. Germline V CDR1 and CDR2: SGDLS, YYNGEE. The protocol was immunoSEQ multiplex PCR, while the TCRdb copy is restricted to in-frame clones and leaves out a portion. The sample lists tens of thousands of clones, around four fifths occurring once. The sequence came from an adult with an advanced solid tumor such as melanoma, head and neck, liver or kidney cancer. This sequence joins TRBV9 and TRBJ2-2; the D gene is possibly TRBD2 (6 bases). The input for sequencing was CD4+ or CD8+ T cells sorted from blood, taken in a trial of the OX40 agonist ivuxolimab. Here the CDR3 DNA reads TGTGCCAGCAGCGGGGGGGATGCGTCCACCGGGGAGCTGTTTTTT. This sequence encodes CASSGGDASTGELFF.